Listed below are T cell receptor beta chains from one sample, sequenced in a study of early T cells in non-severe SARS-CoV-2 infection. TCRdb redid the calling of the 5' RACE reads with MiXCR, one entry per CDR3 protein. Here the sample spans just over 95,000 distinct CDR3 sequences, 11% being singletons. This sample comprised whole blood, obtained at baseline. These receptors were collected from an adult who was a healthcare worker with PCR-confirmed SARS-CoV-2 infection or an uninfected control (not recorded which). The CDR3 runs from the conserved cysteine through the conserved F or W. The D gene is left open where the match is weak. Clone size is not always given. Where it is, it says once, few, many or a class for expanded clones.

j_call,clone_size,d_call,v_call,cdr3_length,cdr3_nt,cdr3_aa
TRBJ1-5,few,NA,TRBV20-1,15,TGCAGTGCTAGAGTGAGGGGGGCCGGCAATCAGCCCCAGCATTTT,CSARVRGAGNQPQHF
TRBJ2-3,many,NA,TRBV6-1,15,TGTGCCAGCAGTGGATCCGGGACGTGGGGGGATACGCAGTATTTT,CASSGSGTWGDTQYF
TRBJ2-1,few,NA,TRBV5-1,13,TGCGCCAGCAGCGACACACAGGACAATGAGCAGTTCTTC,CASSDTQDNEQFF
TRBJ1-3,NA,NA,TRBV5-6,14,TGTGCCAGCAGCTTGGGGACAGCCGGAAACACCATATATTTT,CASSLGTAGNTIYF
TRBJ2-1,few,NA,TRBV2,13,TGTGCCAGCAGTGGTCGCAACAGGGATGAGCAGTTCTTC,CASSGRNRDEQFF
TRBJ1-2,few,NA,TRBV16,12,TGTGCCAGCAGCCAGACGCCCTATGGCTACACCTTC,CASSQTPYGYTF
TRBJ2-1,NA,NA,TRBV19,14,TGTGCCAGTAGTCCGACGAACAGGGACAATGAGCAGTTCTTC,CASSPTNRDNEQFF
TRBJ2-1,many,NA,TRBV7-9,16,TGTGCCAGCAGTTATAGCCTCGCGGGGTCCTACAATGAGCAGTTCTTC,CASSYSLAGSYNEQFF
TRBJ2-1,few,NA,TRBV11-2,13,TGTGCCAGCAGCTTAGGCTGGGGTAATGAGCAGTTCTTC,CASSLGWGNEQFF
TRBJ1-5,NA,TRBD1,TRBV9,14,TGTGCCAGCAGCCAGGGGGCCAGCAATCAGCCCCAGCATTTT,CASSQGASNQPQHF
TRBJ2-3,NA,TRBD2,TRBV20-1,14,TGCAGTGCTAGGGAGCGGGAGGACACAGATACGCAGTATTTT,CSAREREDTDTQYF
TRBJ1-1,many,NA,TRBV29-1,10,TGCAGCGTTGAGGAGGCTGGTGCTTTCTTT,CSVEEAGAFF
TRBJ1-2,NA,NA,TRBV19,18,TGTGCCAGTAGTATCGACCCTGCGACTGTTCCGGGATTCTATGGCTACACCTTC,CASSIDPATVPGFYGYTF
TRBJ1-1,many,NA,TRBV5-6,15,TGTGCCAGCAGCTTGGGGCTTCCTGGGAACACTGAAGCTTTCTTT,CASSLGLPGNTEAFF
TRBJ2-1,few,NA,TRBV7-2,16,TGTGCCAGCAGCTTAGGGTCGGGGTTCCTCTACAATGAGCAGTTCTTC,CASSLGSGFLYNEQFF
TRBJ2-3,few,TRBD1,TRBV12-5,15,TGTGCTAGTGGTCCCCGGGACAGGGGGCGGAATACGCAGTATTTT,CASGPRDRGRNTQYF
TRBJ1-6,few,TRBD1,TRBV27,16,TGTGCCAGCAGTTTATCGTTGCGGACAGGGGAGTCACCCCTCCACTTT,CASSLSLRTGESPLHF
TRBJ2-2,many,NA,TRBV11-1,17,TGTGCCAGCAGCTCCCTTTACCCGACTGCGGACACCGGGGAGCTGTTTTTT,CASSSLYPTADTGELFF
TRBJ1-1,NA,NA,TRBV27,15,TGTGCCAGCAGCAATAGCAGGATCATGAACACTGAAGCTTTCTTT,CASSNSRIMNTEAFF
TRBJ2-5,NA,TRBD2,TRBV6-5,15,TGTGCCAGCAGTTACGTGTCTAGCGGCCAAGAGACCCAGTACTTC,CASSYVSSGQETQYF
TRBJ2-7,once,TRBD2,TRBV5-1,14,TGCGCCAGCAGCTCTACTAGCGGGAGTCACGAGCAGTACTTC,CASSSTSGSHEQYF
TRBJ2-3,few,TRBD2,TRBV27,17,TGTGCCAGCAGTTTAAGAGGTAGCGGGACCTACACAGATACGCAGTATTTT,CASSLRGSGTYTDTQYF
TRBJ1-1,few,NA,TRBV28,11,TGTGCCAGCAGTTCACGGAGGGAAGCTTTCTTT,CASSSRREAFF
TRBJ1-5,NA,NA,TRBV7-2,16,TGTGCCAGCAGCTTAGTGTGGGCAATTAGCAATCAGCCCCAGCATTTT,CASSLVWAISNQPQHF